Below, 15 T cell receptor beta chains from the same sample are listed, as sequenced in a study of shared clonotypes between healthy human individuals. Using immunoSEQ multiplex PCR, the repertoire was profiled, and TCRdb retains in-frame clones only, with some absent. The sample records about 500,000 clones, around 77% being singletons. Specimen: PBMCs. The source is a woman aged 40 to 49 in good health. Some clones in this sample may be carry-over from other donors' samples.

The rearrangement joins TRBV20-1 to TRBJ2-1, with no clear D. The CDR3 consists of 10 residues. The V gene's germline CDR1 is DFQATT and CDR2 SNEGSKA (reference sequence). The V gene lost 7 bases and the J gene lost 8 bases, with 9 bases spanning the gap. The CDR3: CSGVGDEQFF. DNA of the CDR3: TGCAGTGGTGTGGGCGATGAGCAGTTCTTC.

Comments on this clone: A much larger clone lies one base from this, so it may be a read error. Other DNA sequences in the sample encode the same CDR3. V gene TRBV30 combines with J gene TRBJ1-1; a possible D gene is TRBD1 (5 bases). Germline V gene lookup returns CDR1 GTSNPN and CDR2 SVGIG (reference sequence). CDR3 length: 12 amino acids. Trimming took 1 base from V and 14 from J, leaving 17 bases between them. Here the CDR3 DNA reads TGTGCCTGGAGTGAATCCCATCGCAGGGCCTTCTTT. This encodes CAWSESHRRAFF.

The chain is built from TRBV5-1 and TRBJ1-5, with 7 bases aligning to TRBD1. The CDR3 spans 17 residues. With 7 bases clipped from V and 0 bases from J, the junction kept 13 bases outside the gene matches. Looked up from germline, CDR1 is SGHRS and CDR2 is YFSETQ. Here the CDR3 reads CASGTGTADYSNQPQHF. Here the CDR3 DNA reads TGCGCCAGCGGTACCGGGACAGCTGATTATAGCAATCAGCCCCAGCATTTT.

The CDR3 nucleotides read TGTGCCAGCAGACCCGCCCCGGGACTAGCGGGAGATGAGCAGTACTTC. This translates into CASRPAPGLAGDEQYF. This chain uses TRBV27 with TRBJ2-7; 14 bases are shared with TRBD2. The CDR3 spans 16 residues. The J segment lost 7 bases and the V segment lost 6 bases, leaving 11 bases of the junction unmatched. The germline gives CDR1 MNHEY, CDR2 SMNVEV (reference sequence).

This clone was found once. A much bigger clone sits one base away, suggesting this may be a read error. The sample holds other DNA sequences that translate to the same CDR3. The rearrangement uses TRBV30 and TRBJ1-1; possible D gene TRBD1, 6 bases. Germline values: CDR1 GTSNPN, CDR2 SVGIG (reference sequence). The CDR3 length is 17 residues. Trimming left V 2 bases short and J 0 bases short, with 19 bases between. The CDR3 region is CAWSPPGANSMNTEAFF. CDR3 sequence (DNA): TGTGCCTGGAGTCCCCCAGGGGCTAACTCCATGAACACTGAAGCTTTCTTT.

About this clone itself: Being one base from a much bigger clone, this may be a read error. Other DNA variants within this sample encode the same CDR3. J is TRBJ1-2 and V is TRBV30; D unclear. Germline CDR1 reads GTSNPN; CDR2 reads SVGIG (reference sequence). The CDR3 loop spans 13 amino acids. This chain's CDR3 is CAWSVHRTYGYTF. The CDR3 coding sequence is TGCGCCTGGAGTGTTCACAGAACCTATGGCTACACCTTC.

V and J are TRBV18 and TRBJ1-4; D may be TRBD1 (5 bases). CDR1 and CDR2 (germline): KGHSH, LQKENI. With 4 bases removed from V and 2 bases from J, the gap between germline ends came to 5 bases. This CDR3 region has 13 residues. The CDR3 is CASSRGTNEKLFF. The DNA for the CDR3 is TGTGCCAGCTCACGGGGGACTAATGAAAAACTGTTTTTT.

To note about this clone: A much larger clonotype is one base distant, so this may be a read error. This chain's CDR3 is CAGSFGLDTDTQYF. The CDR3, as DNA: TGTGCCGGCAGCTTCGGACTAGACACAGATACGCAGTATTTT. The V gene is TRBV5-4, the J gene TRBJ2-3, with 7 bases matching TRBD2. Germline V gives CDR1 SGHNT, CDR2 YYREEE (reference sequence). The CDR3 sequence is 14 residues long.

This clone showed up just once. The DNA for the CDR3 is TGTGCCAGCAGCCTAGGGGTACAGGGTCGAAATGAGCAGTTCTTC. Encoded protein: CASSLGVQGRNEQFF. V gene TRBV7-6 combines with J gene TRBJ2-1, with a possible D match to TRBD1 (6 bases). The CDR3 has 15 amino acids. V was trimmed by 5 bases and J by 7 bases, leaving 18 bases between them. Germline CDR1 is SGHVS and CDR2 is FNYEAQ.

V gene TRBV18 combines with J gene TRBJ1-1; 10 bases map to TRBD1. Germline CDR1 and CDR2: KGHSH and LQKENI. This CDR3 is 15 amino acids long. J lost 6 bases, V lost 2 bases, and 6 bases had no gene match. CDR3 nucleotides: TGTGCCAGCTCACCAGTGACAGGGGGCGGCTCTGAAGCTTTCTTT. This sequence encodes CASSPVTGGGSEAFF.

CDR3 nucleotide sequence: TGCAGCGTTGGTGCGTTTTGGAACACTGAAGCTTTCTTT. Translated, it gives CSVGAFWNTEAFF. This chain uses TRBV29-1 with TRBJ1-1; D gene ambiguous. CDR3 length: 13 residues. V was pared by 4 bases and J by 1 base, with 10 bases between. CDR1 SQVTM and CDR2 ANQGSEA come from the germline V gene.

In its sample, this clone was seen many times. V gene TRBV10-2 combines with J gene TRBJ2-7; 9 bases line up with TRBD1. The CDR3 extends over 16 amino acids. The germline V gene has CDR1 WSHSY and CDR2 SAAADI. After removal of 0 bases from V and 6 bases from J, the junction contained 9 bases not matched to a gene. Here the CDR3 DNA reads TGCGCCAGCAGTGAGTCTAGGGACAGGGATAGCGGCGAGCAGTACTTC. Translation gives CASSESRDRDSGEQYF.

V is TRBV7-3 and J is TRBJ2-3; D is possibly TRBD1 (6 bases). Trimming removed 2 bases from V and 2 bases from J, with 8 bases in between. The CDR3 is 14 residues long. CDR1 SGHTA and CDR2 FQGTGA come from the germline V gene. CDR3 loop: CASSLDRLTDTQYF. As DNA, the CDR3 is TGTGCCAGCAGCTTAGACAGGCTCACAGATACGCAGTATTTT.

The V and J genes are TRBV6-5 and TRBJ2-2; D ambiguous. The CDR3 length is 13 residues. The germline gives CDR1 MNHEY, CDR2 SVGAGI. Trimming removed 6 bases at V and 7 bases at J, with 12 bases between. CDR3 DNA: TGTGCCAGCAGCCTGAGCGATGGCGGGGAGCTGTTTTTT. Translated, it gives CASSLSDGGELFF.

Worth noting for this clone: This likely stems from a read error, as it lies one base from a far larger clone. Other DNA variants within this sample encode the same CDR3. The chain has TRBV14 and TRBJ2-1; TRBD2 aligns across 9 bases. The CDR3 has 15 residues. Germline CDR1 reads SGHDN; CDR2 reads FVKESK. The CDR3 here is CASSQDQREAHEQFF. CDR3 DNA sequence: TGTGCCAGCAGTCAAGATCAGCGGGAGGCCCATGAGCAGTTCTTC.